What follows are 29 T cell receptor beta chains derived from one specimen sequenced in a study of T cell changes during pregnancy in multiple sclerosis. Only in-frame clones appear in the TCRdb table, and some are missing; sequencing was by immunoSEQ multiplex PCR. The sample holds approximately 60,000 clones, around 87% seen once. Input material: peripheral blood from another person, used as feeder cells. The origin of the receptors is a human donor whose cells served as feeder cells for cultures in a pregnancy study.

V usage is TRBV27 and J usage is TRBJ1-2; 10 nucleotides align to TRBD1. This CDR3 region has 15 residues. The V segment lost 4 bases and the J segment 8 bases; nucleotides outside the gene matches: 10. Germline-derived CDR1 and CDR2 are MNHEY and SMNVEV (reference sequence). The CDR3 DNA reads TGTGCCAGCAGTTCCCCCGGGACAGGGGCAGGCGGCTACACCTTC. It yields the protein CASSSPGTGAGGYTF.

This chain uses TRBV4-2 with TRBJ1-5; no reliable D call. Germline values: CDR1 LGHNA, CDR2 YNFKEQ. CDR3 length equals 15 residues. With 0 bases removed from V and 4 bases from J, the gap between germline ends came to 10 bases. CDR3 loop: CASSQDTRGNQPQHF. CDR3 DNA: TGTGCCAGCAGCCAAGATACGAGAGGGAATCAGCCCCAGCATTTT.

V and J are TRBV29-1 and TRBJ2-1; D is tentatively TRBD1 or TRBD2 (5 bases each). The ends were cut back, 6 bases at V and 6 bases at J, with 12 bases in the middle. From germline, CDR1 is SQVTM and CDR2 ANQGSEA. The CDR3 extends over 12 amino acids. CDR3 bases: TGCAGCGTCCCGGCAGGGAGCAATGAGCAGTTCTTC. Translating it yields CSVPAGSNEQFF.

Comments on this clone: The limits of the CDR3 on the DNA are not certain, so only TCRdb's listed CDR3 is given. The chain carries TRBV12-2 and TRBJ1-6. TRBV12-2 is marked as a pseudogene. Both ends counted, the CDR3 spans 15 residues. CDR3 region: CASFGCGAGNSPLHF.

This clone was recorded a few times. The chain is built from TRBV6-1 and TRBJ2-7; maybe TRBD1 (5 bases). CDR1 and CDR2 (germline): MNHNS, SASEGT. There are 14 residues in the CDR3. Trimming cost V 2 bases and J 1 base, with 9 bases left between them. The CDR3 here is CASSEQGLSYEQYF. The CDR3 DNA follows: TGTGCCAGCAGTGAACAGGGTCTTTCCTACGAGCAGTACTTC.

This chain links TRBV30 with TRBJ1-1; the D gene is possibly TRBD1 (5 bases). The germline V and J ends were trimmed by 1 base and 2 bases, with 8 bases remaining between them. The CDR3 runs 13 residues. In germline, CDR1 is GTSNPN, CDR2 SVGIG (reference sequence). In DNA form, the CDR3 reads TGTGCCTGGAGTGGCAGGGTTAACACTGAAGCTTTCTTT. Its translation is CAWSGRVNTEAFF.

The CDR3 bases are TGTGCCAGCAGCTTGAGGGCAGGGGGCTACACAGATACGCAGTATTTT. Translated: CASSLRAGGYTDTQYF. J is TRBJ2-3 and V is TRBV5-6; 8 nucleotides agree with TRBD1. CDR1 is SGHDT, CDR2 YYEEEE, per germline. The J segment lost 2 bases and the V segment lost 1 base, leaving 6 bases of the junction unmatched. This CDR3 has 16 residues. The full variable domain, completed using reference TRBV5-6 and TRBJ2-3, is DAGVTQSPTHLIKTRGQQVTLRCSPKSGHDTVSWYQQALGQGPQFIFQYYEEEERQRGNFPDRFSGHQFPNYSSELNVNALLLGDSALYLCASSLRAGGYTDTQYFGPGTRLTVL.

The CDR3 sequence is CASSPGDSGTDTQYF. CDR3 nucleotide sequence: TGTGCCAGCAGCCCGGGGGACAGTGGGACAGATACGCAGTATTTT. The V call is TRBV4-2, the J call TRBJ2-3; possible D gene TRBD1, 7 bases. The CDR3 totals 15 residues. CDR1 is LGHNA, CDR2 YNFKEQ, per germline. Trimming stripped 4 bases from V and 3 bases from J, with 14 bases between.

The chain joins TRBV9 to TRBJ2-7; TRBD2 matches at 9 bases. V dropped 3 bases and J dropped 2; count of bases not matched to a gene: 9. CDR3 length equals 16 residues. CDR1 is SGDLS, CDR2 YYNGEE, per germline. The CDR3 coding sequence is TGTGCCAGCAGCGCGGCCGGGGCTAGCGGGACCTACGAGCAGTACTTC. Protein sequence: CASSAAGASGTYEQYF.

J is TRBJ1-6 and V is TRBV25-1; D gene ambiguous. Germline CDR1 MGHDK, CDR2 SYGVNS. The CDR3 loop spans 13 amino acids. Deletions cut 5 bases from V and 10 bases from J, with 12 bases between. CDR3 DNA: TGTGCCAGCAGTACGATAGGTGGGTCACCCCTCCACTTT. Translated, it gives CASSTIGGSPLHF.

The gene calls are TRBV30 and TRBJ1-3; perhaps TRBD1 as D (6 bases). The CDR3 is made up of 15 amino acids. The V and J ends lost 5 bases and 1 base respectively, with 15 bases between them. Germline assignment: CDR1 GTSNPN and CDR2 SVGIG (reference sequence). CDR3 protein: CAWAEGGASGNTIYF. For the CDR3, the DNA is TGTGCCTGGGCCGAAGGGGGGGCTTCTGGAAACACCATATATTTT.

This sequence joins TRBV6-6 and TRBJ1-2, with 10 nucleotides matching TRBD1. The J segment lost 5 bases and the V segment lost 3 bases, leaving 3 bases of the junction unmatched. This CDR3 spans 14 amino acids. The V gene's germline CDR1 is MNHNY and CDR2 SVGAGI (reference sequence). The CDR3 DNA is TGTGCCAGCAGTTATACGGACAGGGGGTATGGCTACACCTTC. Residues: CASSYTDRGYGYTF.

V and J are TRBV5-1 and TRBJ2-3; 9 nucleotides agree with TRBD1. Germline V gives CDR1 SGHRS, CDR2 YFSETQ. This CDR3 is built from 14 residues. V was pared by 0 bases and J by 4 bases, with 0 bases of the junction left unmatched. CDR3 loop: CASSLGQGADTQYF. In DNA, the CDR3 is TGCGCCAGCAGCTTGGGACAGGGGGCAGATACGCAGTATTTT.

The sample holds many counts of this clone. J is TRBJ2-5 and V is TRBV9; the D gene is possibly TRBD2 (6 bases). CDR3 size: 15 residues. Trimming removed 4 bases at V and 1 base at J, with 14 bases between. Per germline, CDR1 SGDLS and CDR2 YYNGEE. The CDR3 loop is CASSIDGTPQETQYF. DNA for the CDR3: TGTGCCAGCAGCATCGACGGGACTCCCCAAGAGACCCAGTACTTC.

This chain links TRBV5-1 with TRBJ2-2; 7 bases match TRBD2. CDR3 length equals 16 residues. J was trimmed by 6 bases and V by 4 bases; bases with no gene match: 12. Germline CDR1 reads SGHRS; CDR2 reads YFSETQ. CDR3 sequence: CASSPSGGGPPGELFF. The CDR3 nucleotides are TGCGCCAGCAGCCCCTCCGGGGGAGGGCCGCCCGGGGAGCTGTTTTTT.

The chain links TRBV7-8 to TRBJ2-5, with 8 bases that match TRBD2. This CDR3 region has 17 residues. The germline gives CDR1 SGHVS, CDR2 FQNEAQ. Trimming took 3 bases from V and 2 from J; bases not matched to a gene: 11. DNA for the CDR3: TGTGCCAGCAGCTTCTTGGAACTAGCGGCACCTCAAGAGACCCAGTACTTC. Translation: CASSFLELAAPQETQYF.

This chain uses TRBV30 with TRBJ1-4; no clear D gene. Germline V gene sequence: CDR1 GTSNPN, CDR2 SVGIG (reference sequence). V was shortened by 0 bases and J by 5 bases, with 10 bases between the two germline ends. The CDR3 totals 14 residues. The DNA of the CDR3 is TGTGCCTGGAGTGTATTGGGCAGAAATGAAAAACTGTTTTTT. As protein: CAWSVLGRNEKLFF. Combining the CDR3 with reference TRBV30 and TRBJ1-4 gives the whole variable domain SQTIHQWPATLVQPVGSPLSLECTVEGTSNPNLYWYRQAAGRGLQLLFYSVGIGQISSEVPQNLSASRPQDRQFILSSKKLLLSDSGFYLCAWSVLGRNEKLFFGSGTQLSVL.

This sequence joins TRBV19 and TRBJ2-5; 8 bases align to TRBD1. The CDR3 spans 14 residues. The germline V gene has CDR1 LNHDA and CDR2 SQIVND (reference sequence). The ends lost 4 bases at V and 4 bases at J; junction bases unmatched: 5. Here the CDR3 reads CASSKPDRVETQYF. The DNA of the CDR3 is TGTGCCAGTAGTAAACCGGACAGGGTAGAGACCCAGTACTTC. Variable domain in full (rest from reference TRBV19 and TRBJ2-5): DGGITQSPKYLFRKEGQNVTLSCEQNLNHDAMYWYRQDPGQGLRLIYYSQIVNDFQKGDIAEGYSVSREKKESFPLTVTSAQKNPTAFYLCASSKPDRVETQYFGPGTRLLVL.

This sequence joins TRBV15 and TRBJ1-2, with 10 nucleotides matching TRBD1. The CDR3 totals 15 residues. Germline V lookup: CDR1 LNHNV, CDR2 YYDKDF (reference sequence). The ends lost 2 bases at V and 6 bases at J; junction bases unmatched: 6. In DNA form, the CDR3 reads TGTGCCACCAGCAGAACTGGGACAGGGGAAAATGGCTACACCTTC. Its translation is CATSRTGTGENGYTF.

V and J are TRBV6-6 and TRBJ1-3; D call uncertain. This CDR3 comprises 16 residues. Trimming took off 7 bases at V and 0 bases at J, with 16 bases between the two ends. Germline lookup yields CDR1 MNHNY and CDR2 SVGAGI (reference sequence). The CDR3 sequence: CASTPRARSSGNTIYF. The CDR3 DNA sequence: TGTGCCAGCACCCCACGGGCCAGGTCCTCTGGAAACACCATATATTTT.

The chain links TRBV2 to TRBJ2-1; no clear D. This CDR3 is built from 13 residues. Trimming removed 5 bases at V and 4 bases at J, with 9 bases between. Germline V gene lookup returns CDR1 SNHLY and CDR2 FYNNEI. The CDR3 loop reads CASSPGGYNEQFF. CDR3 nucleotides: TGTGCCAGCAGTCCAGGCGGATACAATGAGCAGTTCTTC.

The chain links TRBV6-6 to TRBJ2-7; 9 bases fit TRBD2. There are 15 residues in the CDR3. Germline V gives CDR1 MNHNY, CDR2 SVGAGI (reference sequence). Losses at the gene ends were 0 bases for V and 1 base for J; bases not matched to a gene: 1. CDR3 nucleotides: TGTGCCAGCAGTTACTCTAGCGGGGGATCCTACGAGCAGTACTTC. Its translation is CASSYSSGGSYEQYF.

The chain recombines TRBV18 with TRBJ1-2; D not resolved. Trimming removed 3 bases from V and 0 bases from J, with 20 bases in between. The CDR3 has 18 residues. Germline V CDR1 and CDR2: KGHSH, LQKENI. The CDR3 spells CASSPSSKLLPSNYGYTF. In nucleotides, the CDR3 is TGTGCCAGCTCACCCTCGTCGAAACTTCTTCCCTCTAACTATGGCTACACCTTC.

This clone was recorded once. The chain combines TRBV7-9 with TRBJ2-1; 8 bases align to TRBD2. V shed 5 bases, J shed 0 bases, and the junction held 6 bases outside the gene matches. CDR1 and CDR2 (germline): SEHNR, FQNEAQ (reference sequence). This CDR3 is built from 16 residues. The CDR3 coding sequence is TGTGCCAGCAGCCCCCCCCGGGGGGGCTCCTACAATGAGCAGTTCTTC. This encodes CASSPPRGGSYNEQFF.

The chain links TRBV30 to TRBJ1-3, with D maybe TRBD1 (5 bases). The V and J ends lost 3 bases and 3 bases respectively, with 9 bases between them. Looked up from germline, CDR1 is GTSNPN and CDR2 is SVGIG (reference sequence). The CDR3 covers 13 residues. The CDR3 DNA reads as TGTGCCTGGAGCCGGGACGGTGGAAACACCATATATTTT. Translation: CAWSRDGGNTIYF.

The chain links TRBV30 to TRBJ2-1; tentatively, D is TRBD2 (6 bases). Germline V CDR1 and CDR2: GTSNPN, SVGIG (reference sequence). Deletions cut 0 bases from V and 4 bases from J, with 16 bases between. CDR3 length equals 16 residues. In DNA, the CDR3 is TGTGCCTGGAGTGTACTAACGGGTGGAGGGTACAATGAGCAGTTCTTC. Translating it yields CAWSVLTGGGYNEQFF.

J is TRBJ1-3 and V is TRBV28; weak D call: TRBD1 (6 bases). From germline, CDR1 is MDHEN and CDR2 SYDVKM. The CDR3 has 16 residues. The V gene lost 5 bases and the J gene lost 4 bases, with 18 bases spanning the gap. CDR3 DNA sequence: TGTGCCAGCAGTCCTTGGGCCTGGGGGCCAGGAAACACCATATATTTT. This translates into CASSPWAWGPGNTIYF. The full variable domain, in which reference TRBV28 and TRBJ1-3 provide the parts outside the CDR3, is DVKVTQSSRYLVKRTGEKVFLECVQDMDHENMFWYRQDPGLGLRLIYFSYDVKMKEKGDIPEGYSVSREKKERFSLILESASTNQTSMYLCASSPWAWGPGNTIYFGEGSWLTVV.

CDR3 protein: CASRKQGASNQPQHF. DNA of the CDR3: TGTGCCAGCAGAAAACAGGGGGCGAGCAATCAGCCCCAGCATTTT. This sequence joins TRBV6-5 and TRBJ1-5; 9 nucleotides match TRBD1. There are 15 residues in the CDR3. Per the germline V gene, CDR1 is MNHEY and CDR2 is SVGAGI. The V segment lost 6 bases and the J segment 1 base; nucleotides outside the gene matches: 4.

The chain employs TRBV4-3 and TRBJ1-4; unclear D gene. Germline assignment: CDR1 LGHNA and CDR2 YSLEER. The germline V and J ends were trimmed by 0 bases and 6 bases, with 11 bases remaining between them. This CDR3 spans 15 amino acids. The CDR3 DNA follows: TGCGCCAGCAGCCAAGATTCCGGGAGAGATGAAAAACTGTTTTTT. Its protein product is CASSQDSGRDEKLFF.